This T cell receptor (beta chain) derives from a study of CD8+ T cells in alopecia areata. With regard to this clone: Its antigen is unknown.

Findings of the study overall: Affected scalp, especially in alopecia totalis/universalis, had a higher clonality than normal scalp did.

In germline, CDR1 is MNHEY, CDR2 SMNVEV (reference sequence). The CDR3 is made up of 15 amino acids. With 4 bases removed from V and 2 bases from J, the gap between germline ends came to 13 bases. The authors extracted RNA and reverse transcribed it into cDNA as the sequencing template. Sequencing used immunoSEQ multiplex PCR; TCRdb keeps in-frame clones, though not all of them. The sample lists 140,000 to 150,000 clones; more than 55% were seen once. Sequences were obtained from CD8+ T cells sorted from blood. This receptor was taken from a human donor in good health. The chain has TRBV27 and TRBJ2-3; D is perhaps TRBD1 (5 bases). The CDR3 nucleotides are TGTGCCAGCAGTTCGACAGTATCTACCACAGATACGCAGTATTTT. The encoded protein is CASSSTVSTTDTQYF.